The 14 T cell receptor beta chains presented below share a single source sample, sequenced in a study of CD8+CD57+ T cells in acquired aplastic anemia. Sequencing was done on patients that had shown CD8+CD57+ cell expansion by flow cytometry. The template for TCR beta VDJ and CDR3 sequence profiling was genomic DNA. MiXCR was run by TCRdb on the reads, yielding one entry per CDR3 protein. The data contain around 150,000 distinct CDR3 sequences, around 48% of them singletons. Sequencing was carried out using sorted CD4+, CD8+, or CD8+CD57+ T cells (not recorded which) from PBMCs. The receptors here all came from a human donor with aplastic anemia.

Many counts were recorded for this clonotype. This chain uses TRBV2 with TRBJ1-5; TRBD1 is a possible D gene (5 bases). V was pared by 1 base and J by 7 bases, with 14 bases between. The length of the CDR3 is 15 residues. Germline CDR1 is SNHLY and CDR2 is FYNNEI. CDR3 bases: TGTGCCAGCAGTGAAGGGCGGCGGGGGAGCCAGCCCCAGCATTTT. Translating gives CASSEGRRGSQPQHF.

In regard to this clonotype: Mismatch with germline at one junction end may stem from a read error. This chain uses TRBV10-2 with TRBJ1-1; D is unresolved. Germline V lookup: CDR1 WSHSY, CDR2 SAAADI. The CDR3 has 14 residues. CDR3 residues: CANSESNVNTEAFF. The CDR3 coding sequence is TGCGCCAACAGTGAGTCTAACGTGAACACTGAAGCTTTCTTT.

This clonotype was observed a handful of times. This chain connects TRBV30 to TRBJ2-7; TRBD1 matches 8 bases. The CDR3 spans 13 residues. Germline V CDR1 and CDR2: GTSNPN, SVGIG (reference sequence). V trimming: 3 bases; J trimming: 4 bases; junction bases outside the gene matches: 5. This CDR3 is CAWSGTGFYEQYF. CDR3 nucleotides: TGTGCCTGGAGCGGGACAGGCTTTTACGAGCAGTACTTC.

The rearrangement uses TRBV12-3 or TRBV12-4 and TRBJ1-1, with TRBD1 matching 7 bases. V lost 2 bases to trimming and J lost 8 bases; unmatched junction nucleotides: 8. CDR3 length: 14 residues. The CDR3 sequence is CASSLRAGGGEAFF. The CDR3 nucleotides read TGTGCCAGCAGTTTAAGGGCAGGGGGAGGGGAAGCTTTCTTT.

This clonotype has at least ten counts. The rearrangement uses TRBV4-1 and TRBJ2-3, with TRBD2 matching over 8 bases. Germline CDR1 is MGHRA and CDR2 is YSYEKL. CDR3 length: 14 amino acids. The ends lost 6 bases at V and 2 bases at J; junction bases unmatched: 4. This CDR3 is CASRAGVTTDTQYF. As DNA, the CDR3 is TGCGCCAGCAGAGCGGGAGTTACCACAGATACGCAGTATTTT.

This clonotype has just a few counts. The V and J genes are TRBV27 and TRBJ2-7; D is ambiguous. Trimming stripped 7 bases from V and 7 bases from J, with 11 bases between. The CDR3 is 11 amino acids. Germline V CDR1 and CDR2: MNHEY, SMNVEV (reference sequence). Here the CDR3 DNA reads TGTGCCAGCACTAACTACCAGGAGCAGTACTTC. Residues: CASTNYQEQYF.

This clonotype came up once. This chain links TRBV13 with TRBJ1-6, with 7 bases identical to TRBD1. The CDR3 is 17 residues long. V shed 4 bases and J 3 bases; nucleotides not matched to a gene: 9. Germline V CDR1 and CDR2: PRHDT, FYEKMQ (reference sequence). CDR3 coding DNA: TGTGCCAGCAGCTCCCAGCGACAGGGAGGCTATAATTCACCCCTCCACTTT. Its protein product is CASSSQRQGGYNSPLHF. Based on the CDR3 plus reference TRBV13 and TRBJ1-6, the full variable domain is AAGVIQSPRHLIKEKRETATLKCYPIPRHDTVYWYQQGPGQDPQFLISFYEKMQSDKGSIPDRFSAQQFSDYHSELNMSSLELGDSALYFCASSSQRQGGYNSPLHFGNGTRLTVT.

V usage is TRBV10-3 and J usage is TRBJ2-3; 8 bases match TRBD2. This CDR3 has 16 residues. CDR1 is ENHRY, CDR2 SYGVKD, per germline. Trimming cost V 10 bases and J 4 bases; bases outside gene matches: 16. This CDR3 is CASGEGGLAWADTQYF. The CDR3 DNA reads TGTGCCAGCGGAGAAGGTGGACTAGCATGGGCAGATACGCAGTATTTT.

This chain joins TRBV29-1 and TRBJ2-7; possible D gene TRBD1, 6 bases. The CDR3 extends over 13 amino acids. In germline, CDR1 is SQVTM, CDR2 ANQGSEA. Trimming shortened V by 4 bases and J by 6 bases, and 16 bases separated the two germline ends. CDR3 in amino acids: CSVGDTRVGEQYF. In nucleotides, the CDR3 is TGCAGCGTTGGGGACACCCGGGTTGGCGAGCAGTACTTC.

The V call is TRBV24-1, the J call TRBJ2-2, with D perhaps assigned TRBD1 or TRBD2 (5 bases each). The V gene lost 8 bases and the J gene lost 4 bases, with 22 bases spanning the gap. Germline V gene sequence: CDR1 KGHDR, CDR2 SFDVKD. The CDR3 has 17 residues. The CDR3 region is CATNNPPAAGGTGELFF. In nucleotides, the CDR3 is TGTGCCACCAATAATCCGCCGGCGGCTGGGGGCACCGGGGAGCTGTTTTTT.

This clonotype was counted at least ten times. The chain links TRBV20-1 to TRBJ1-1; D is perhaps TRBD1 (6 bases). The ends were cut back, 3 bases at V and 4 bases at J, with 18 bases in the middle. The CDR3 is 15 residues long. Germline V gives CDR1 DFQATT, CDR2 SNEGSKA (reference sequence). The CDR3 here is CSASIVRGVGTEAFF. The CDR3 DNA is TGCAGTGCTAGTATCGTAAGGGGGGTGGGCACTGAAGCTTTCTTT.

The V and J genes are TRBV19 and TRBJ1-6, with a weak D call TRBD1 (5 bases). V was trimmed by 3 bases and J by 8 bases, leaving 17 bases between them. CDR3 size: 16 residues. The germline CDR1 and CDR2 sequences are LNHDA and SQIVND (reference sequence). The CDR3 region has the DNA TGTGCCAGTAGTATGAAACGGGGGAGAGTCCATTCACCCCTCCACTTT. Translated, it gives CASSMKRGRVHSPLHF.

The chain recombines TRBV28 with TRBJ2-2; D is possibly TRBD1 or TRBD2 (5 bases each). Germline-derived CDR1 and CDR2 are MDHEN and SYDVKM. The V gene lost 1 base and the J gene lost 7 bases, with 7 bases spanning the gap. The CDR3 consists of 13 residues. The CDR3 bases are TGTGCCAGCAGTTTATCGAGGGGCGGGGAGCTGTTTTTT. It codes for CASSLSRGGELFF.

The chain has TRBV15 and TRBJ1-6, with TRBD1 as a possible D gene (6 bases). CDR3 size: 16 residues. Germline values: CDR1 LNHNV, CDR2 YYDKDF (reference sequence). Trimming left V 7 bases short and J 1 base short, with 14 bases between. CDR3 sequence (DNA): TGTGCCACCACTGCACTGACAGGATCCTATAATTCACCCCTCCACTTT. As protein: CATTALTGSYNSPLHF. Together with reference TRBV15 and TRBJ1-6, the CDR3 gives the full variable domain: DAMVIQNPRYQVTQFGKPVTLSCSQTLNHNVMYWYQQKSSQAPKLLFHYYDKDFNNEADTPDNFQSRRPNTSFCFLDIRSPGLGDTAMYLCATTALTGSYNSPLHFGNGTRLTVT.